This passage covers 15 T cell receptor beta chains from one sample sequenced in a study of blood T cell repertoires in COVID-19. TCRdb keeps only in-frame clones here, not all; method: immunoSEQ multiplex PCR. Here the sample spans about 300,000 clones, nearly 90% being singletons. Source material: peripheral blood. These receptors were taken from a woman in her twenties or thirties with COVID-19, enrolled during active disease.

This chain's CDR3 is CASNTGVRSPLHF. The CDR3 bases are TGTGCCAGCAACACAGGGGTAAGATCACCCCTCCACTTT. The chain couples TRBV6-5 to TRBJ1-6, with 7 bases identical to TRBD1. The CDR3 sequence is 13 residues long. Germline CDR1 reads MNHEY; CDR2 reads SVGAGI. Germline trimming cut 7 bases from V and 10 bases from J; bases unmatched to any gene: 7.

The table lists this clone with a count of one. The chain has TRBV5-6 and TRBJ1-2; D perhaps matches TRBD1 (6 bases). V gave up 3 bases and J gave up 2 bases, with 17 bases separating them. The CDR3 consists of 16 residues. The germline gives CDR1 SGHDT, CDR2 YYEEEE. The CDR3: CASSSFNRAANYGYTF. Here the CDR3 DNA reads TGTGCCAGCAGCTCTTTCAACAGGGCCGCGAACTATGGCTACACCTTC.

This clone appeared once. The chain carries TRBV6-2 or TRBV6-3 and TRBJ2-7, with TRBD1 as a possible D gene (6 bases). Germline V gives CDR1 MNHEY, CDR2 SVGEGT. The CDR3 contains 17 residues. The germline V and J ends were trimmed by 6 bases and 0 bases, with 21 bases remaining between them. DNA for the CDR3: TGTGCCAGCAGCGAGCCGGCCGGGACAAAAAGCTCCTACGAGCAGTACTTC. Protein sequence: CASSEPAGTKSSYEQYF.

The V call is TRBV4-1, the J call TRBJ2-2; 12 bases fit TRBD1. Germline CDR1 and CDR2: MGHRA and YSYEKL. CDR3 length: 16 residues. Germline trimming cut 6 bases from V and 8 bases from J; bases unmatched to any gene: 10. The CDR3 here is CASRKPGQGALGELFF. DNA for the CDR3: TGCGCCAGCAGGAAACCGGGACAGGGGGCCCTGGGGGAGCTGTTTTTT.

This clone has more than one count but fewer than ten. The CDR3 DNA is TGTGCCAGCTCACCAGAGGTAAGGAAGGATGAGCAGTTCTTC. As protein: CASSPEVRKDEQFF. The genes are TRBV18 and TRBJ2-1, with D hard to call. CDR1 is KGHSH, CDR2 LQKENI, per germline. The CDR3 is 14 amino acids. V shed 2 bases and J shed 8 bases, with 13 bases lying between them.

The CDR3 loop reads CASSRLEPDTQYF. The CDR3 DNA is TGTGCCAGCAGCCGACTAGAACCAGATACGCAGTATTTT. V usage is TRBV12-3 or TRBV12-4 and J usage is TRBJ2-3; TRBD2 might be the D (6 bases). The CDR3 contains 13 residues. The ends were cut back, 6 bases at V and 4 bases at J, with 11 bases in the middle.

V usage is TRBV11-2 and J usage is TRBJ2-3, with a possible D match to TRBD1 (5 bases). Trimming took 4 bases from V and 0 from J, leaving 14 bases between them. The germline gives CDR1 SGHAT, CDR2 FQNNGV. CDR3 length: 16 amino acids. CDR3 bases: TGTGCCAGCAGCTCCCGGCAGGGCTTCAGCACAGATACGCAGTATTTT. Translated, it gives CASSSRQGFSTDTQYF.

This chain links TRBV18 with TRBJ1-4; D possibly corresponds to TRBD1 (5 bases). CDR3 length: 14 amino acids. CDR1 and CDR2 (germline): KGHSH, LQKENI. The germline V and J ends were trimmed by 6 bases and 6 bases, with 14 bases remaining between them. DNA of the CDR3: TGTGCCAGCTCCAGCCAGGGCGAGGATGAAAAACTGTTTTTT. Encoded protein: CASSSQGEDEKLFF.

The V and J genes are TRBV6-5 and TRBJ1-1; a weak D match, TRBD1 (6 bases). V was trimmed by 4 bases and J by 2 bases, leaving 11 bases between them. The V gene's germline CDR1 is MNHEY and CDR2 SVGAGI. The CDR3 consists of 14 residues. The CDR3 spells CASSSQGYNTEAFF. The CDR3 DNA follows: TGTGCCAGCAGTTCACAGGGATACAACACTGAAGCTTTCTTT.

This clone was seen only once. The V gene is TRBV4-3, the J gene TRBJ1-1; 8 nucleotides match TRBD1. In germline, CDR1 is LGHNA, CDR2 YSLEER. Germline trimming cut 3 bases from V and 1 base from J; bases unmatched to any gene: 4. The CDR3 runs 15 residues. CDR3 amino acids: CASSQSDRGNTEAFF. In DNA, the CDR3 is TGCGCCAGCAGCCAGTCCGACAGGGGGAACACTGAAGCTTTCTTT.

The rearrangement joins TRBV24-1 to TRBJ2-1; the match to TRBD1 covers 9 bases. With 2 bases clipped from V and 3 bases from J, the junction kept 4 bases outside the gene matches. The CDR3 contains 16 residues. Germline lookup yields CDR1 KGHDR and CDR2 SFDVKD. The CDR3 nucleotides read TGTGCCACCAGTGATTCGACAGGGGGTAACTACAATGAGCAGTTCTTC. Encoded protein: CATSDSTGGNYNEQFF.

This clone was found a few times. The chain links TRBV11-2 to TRBJ1-1; 7 nucleotides align to TRBD1. V trimming: 5 bases; J trimming: 10 bases; junction bases outside the gene matches: 16. The CDR3 totals 15 residues. Per germline, CDR1 SGHAT and CDR2 FQNNGV. CDR3 residues: CASSPGQDRTLTAFF. The CDR3 nucleotides read TGTGCCAGCAGCCCCGGACAGGATAGAACACTGACAGCTTTCTTT.

The chain joins TRBV13 to TRBJ1-1; tentative D call: TRBD1 (5 bases). The ends were cut back, 5 bases at V and 2 bases at J, with 9 bases in the middle. CDR1 and CDR2 (germline): PRHDT, FYEKMQ (reference sequence). The CDR3 is 13 residues long. The CDR3 sequence: CASSSRGNTEAFF. CDR3 nucleotides: TGTGCCAGCAGCAGTAGGGGAAACACTGAAGCTTTCTTT.

V gene TRBV7-9 combines with J gene TRBJ1-3, with 7 bases that match TRBD1. Germline lookup yields CDR1 SEHNR and CDR2 FQNEAQ (reference sequence). The CDR3 has 17 amino acids. The V gene end was trimmed by 0 bases and the J gene end by 0 bases; junction bases not matched to a gene: 5. CDR3 region: CASSLATGPFSGNTIYF. As DNA, the CDR3 is TGTGCCAGCAGCTTAGCGACAGGGCCCTTCTCTGGAAACACCATATATTTT.

CDR3 bases: TGTGCCAGCAGGGACAGGGGAGGAGAGACCCAGTACTTC. Its translation: CASRDRGGETQYF. The rearrangement joins TRBV5-4 to TRBJ2-5; 9 bases align to TRBD1. The CDR3 totals 13 residues. V shed 5 bases, J shed 4 bases, and the junction held 3 bases outside the gene matches. Per germline, CDR1 SGHNT and CDR2 YYREEE (reference sequence).